Shown below are 21 T cell receptor beta chains from a single sample sequenced in a study of cytomegalovirus exposure and HLA in healthy donors. It was with 60 Vbeta and 13 Jbeta primers that the PCR ran. Here immunoSEQ multiplex PCR was the method, and the copy in TCRdb shows in-frame clones only, minus some. The sample records about 140,000 clones, around 10% being singletons. Sequenced: PBMCs. All receptors derive from a male donor in good health and CMV-seronegative.

There are a few counts of this clone. The chain employs TRBV4-3 and TRBJ1-2; D uncertain. In germline, CDR1 is LGHNA, CDR2 YSLEER. V shed 3 bases and J shed 1 base, with 6 bases lying between them. CDR3 length equals 13 residues. The CDR3 nucleotides are TGCGCCAGCAGCCAGGGCCTTAACTATGGCTACACCTTC. Translating gives CASSQGLNYGYTF.

Only a few counts were recorded for this clone. The chain uses TRBV6-6 and TRBJ1-3; possibly TRBD1 for D (5 bases). The germline V and J ends were trimmed by 8 bases and 2 bases, with 16 bases remaining between them. The germline V gene encodes CDR1 MNHNY and CDR2 SVGAGI (reference sequence). The CDR3 is made up of 15 amino acids. CDR3 residues: CASQTWAGTGNTIYF. The CDR3 nucleotides read TGTGCCAGCCAAACCTGGGCAGGGACTGGAAACACCATATATTTT.

The chain recombines TRBV11-2 with TRBJ2-1, with 12 bases fitting TRBD1. The J segment lost 10 bases and the V segment lost 3 bases, leaving 4 bases of the junction unmatched. This CDR3 is built from 14 residues. Germline V lookup: CDR1 SGHAT, CDR2 FQNNGV. The CDR3 reads CASSFGTGGAEQFF. In DNA, the CDR3 is TGTGCCAGCAGCTTCGGGACAGGGGGCGCAGAGCAGTTCTTC.

This clone has more than one count but fewer than ten. The V gene is TRBV4-3, the J gene TRBJ2-7, with 9 bases fitting TRBD2. The germline V gene has CDR1 LGHNA and CDR2 YSLEER. The CDR3 spans 15 residues. Trimming at V came to 1 base and at J to 4 bases, leaving 5 bases not matched to a gene. The chain's CDR3 is CASSQASGKEYEQYF. In DNA, the CDR3 is TGCGCCAGCAGCCAAGCTAGCGGGAAGGAATACGAGCAGTACTTC.

The chain carries TRBV4-3 and TRBJ2-3; 13 nucleotides line up with TRBD2. V dropped 1 base and J dropped 4; count of bases not matched to a gene: 5. This CDR3 contains 17 residues. The germline V gene has CDR1 LGHNA and CDR2 YSLEER. The CDR3 sequence is CASSQARTSGSPDTQYF. The CDR3 DNA sequence: TGCGCCAGCAGCCAAGCCCGGACTAGCGGGAGCCCAGATACGCAGTATTTT.

This clone has just a few counts. The rearrangement links TRBV28 to TRBJ1-4; D is ambiguous. This CDR3 has 14 residues. Looked up from germline, CDR1 is MDHEN and CDR2 is SYDVKM. With 2 bases removed from V and 4 bases from J, the gap between germline ends came to 8 bases. The CDR3 bases are TGTGCCAGCAGTTTACGCCAGAATAATGAAAAACTGTTTTTT. Its translation is CASSLRQNNEKLFF.

This clone came up a few times. The V gene is TRBV5-1, the J gene TRBJ2-7; D is unclear. Trimming took 0 bases from V and 5 from J, leaving 12 bases between them. The germline V gene encodes CDR1 SGHRS and CDR2 YFSETQ. The CDR3 extends over 14 amino acids. In nucleotides, the CDR3 is TGCGCCAGCAGCTTGGCCCCTCCGAGGAACGAGCAGTACTTC. This gives the protein CASSLAPPRNEQYF.

A few counts support this clone. The chain carries TRBV11-2 and TRBJ1-1, with a tentative D call TRBD1 (6 bases). The germline CDR1 and CDR2 sequences are SGHAT and FQNNGV. The germline V and J ends were trimmed by 2 bases and 0 bases, with 16 bases remaining between them. The CDR3 consists of 17 residues. The CDR3 DNA is TGTGCCAGCAGCTTAACCCCCCGGGGGGGCATGAACACTGAAGCTTTCTTT. Translating gives CASSLTPRGGMNTEAFF.

This clone was recorded a few times. This chain links TRBV28 with TRBJ1-4; D is possibly TRBD1 (5 bases). The CDR3 extends over 19 amino acids. CDR1 is MDHEN, CDR2 SYDVKM, per germline. Trimming removed 7 bases at V and 0 bases at J, with 24 bases between. The CDR3 loop reads CASTPSPGRGGSTNEKLFF. CDR3 in DNA: TGTGCCAGCACCCCCTCCCCAGGGCGCGGCGGTTCAACTAATGAAAAACTGTTTTTT. Full variable domain (rest looked up from reference TRBV28 and TRBJ1-4): DVKVTQSSRYLVKRTGEKVFLECVQDMDHENMFWYRQDPGLGLRLIYFSYDVKMKEKGDIPEGYSVSREKKERFSLILESASTNQTSMYLCASTPSPGRGGSTNEKLFFGSGTQLSVL.

This clone was found a few times. The gene calls are TRBV4-3 and TRBJ1-4; tentatively, D is TRBD1 (5 bases). Germline V gene sequence: CDR1 LGHNA, CDR2 YSLEER. The CDR3 has 13 residues. Trimming removed 3 bases at V and 5 bases at J, with 7 bases between. In DNA, the CDR3 is TGCGCCAGCAGCCAGGGGGGGAATGAAAAACTGTTTTTT. Residues: CASSQGGNEKLFF.

The V and J genes are TRBV5-1 and TRBJ1-1; tentatively, D is TRBD1 (5 bases). Germline CDR1 SGHRS, CDR2 YFSETQ. This CDR3 region has 14 residues. Trimming removed 1 base from V and 3 bases from J, with 10 bases in between. CDR3 nucleotide sequence: TGCGCCAGCAGCTTGCAGGGATTGGACACTGAAGCTTTCTTT. This codes for CASSLQGLDTEAFF.

The rearrangement joins TRBV2 to TRBJ1-1; possibly TRBD1 for D (6 bases). Germline V gives CDR1 SNHLY, CDR2 FYNNEI. This CDR3 comprises 13 residues. The V gene lost 6 bases and the J gene lost 3 bases, with 11 bases spanning the gap. The CDR3 here is CASRATGYTEAFF. The CDR3 region has the DNA TGTGCCAGCAGGGCGACAGGCTACACTGAAGCTTTCTTT.

The V gene is TRBV9, the J gene TRBJ1-1; no reliable D call. With 0 bases removed from V and 1 base from J, the gap between germline ends came to 10 bases. This CDR3 is built from 15 residues. Germline values: CDR1 SGDLS, CDR2 YYNGEE. Here the CDR3 reads CASSVGVGRNTEAFF. The CDR3 DNA reads as TGTGCCAGCAGCGTAGGGGTGGGGAGGAACACTGAAGCTTTCTTT.

This clone was picked up a small number of times. This chain links TRBV5-1 with TRBJ1-3, with TRBD1 matching 9 bases. The CDR3 spans 16 residues. CDR1 and CDR2 from the germline V gene are SGHRS and YFSETQ. V dropped 4 bases and J dropped 0; count of bases not matched to a gene: 5. CDR3 sequence reads: CASSEGQGSSGNTIYF. DNA for the CDR3: TGCGCCAGCAGCGAAGGACAGGGGTCCTCTGGAAACACCATATATTTT.

The J gene is TRBJ2-6, the V gene TRBV6-1; D call uncertain. The CDR3 runs 17 residues. Germline assignment: CDR1 MNHNS and CDR2 SASEGT. The V and J ends lost 2 bases and 0 bases respectively, with 11 bases between them. CDR3 region: CASSETLRSSGANVLTF. The DNA of the CDR3 is TGTGCCAGCAGTGAAACATTGAGGAGCTCTGGGGCCAACGTCCTGACTTTC.

The table lists this clone with a few counts. J is TRBJ2-1 and V is TRBV4-1; 14 bases are shared with TRBD2. V lost 5 bases, J lost 9 bases, and 9 bases stayed unmatched. The CDR3 loop spans 16 amino acids. Looked up from germline, CDR1 is MGHRA and CDR2 is YSYEKL. As DNA, the CDR3 is TGCGCCAGCAGCGGCACGACTAGCGGGAGGGCCGGTGAGCAGTTCTTC. This encodes CASSGTTSGRAGEQFF.

V gene TRBV18 combines with J gene TRBJ2-3, with a tentative D call TRBD1 (5 bases). CDR1 is KGHSH and CDR2 is LQKENI in the germline V gene. Trimming shortened V by 2 bases and J by 6 bases, and 18 bases separated the two germline ends. The CDR3 is 16 amino acids. The CDR3 DNA follows: TGTGCCAGCTCACCAATTGGACCAGGGTCGGTCGATACGCAGTATTTT. Translation gives CASSPIGPGSVDTQYF.

The rearrangement uses TRBV6-5 and TRBJ2-7, with 8 bases aligning to TRBD1. After removal of 6 bases from V and 11 bases from J, the junction contained 12 bases not matched to a gene. The CDR3 is 13 residues long. Germline V gene sequence: CDR1 MNHEY, CDR2 SVGAGI. The CDR3 bases are TGTGCCAGCAGCCAACGCAGGGGGCCAGGGGAGTACTTC. Its protein is CASSQRRGPGEYF.

The chain is built from TRBV6-4 and TRBJ2-1, with unresolved D. V shed 3 bases and J shed 5 bases, with 8 bases lying between them. Per the germline V gene, CDR1 is MRHNA and CDR2 is SNTAGT. The CDR3 is 13 residues long. The CDR3 DNA is TGTGCCAGCAGTGAGCACTCGAACAATGAGCAGTTCTTC. Translating gives CASSEHSNNEQFF.

This rearrangement joins TRBV9 to TRBJ1-3; D call uncertain. The CDR3 contains 17 residues. Germline V gives CDR1 SGDLS, CDR2 YYNGEE. Trimming left V 0 bases short and J 3 bases short, with 16 bases between. This chain's CDR3 is CASSVDGEGVSGNTIYF. As DNA, the CDR3 is TGTGCCAGCAGCGTAGATGGAGAGGGAGTCAGTGGAAACACCATATATTTT.

The rearrangement uses TRBV7-2 and TRBJ2-7; 7 nucleotides align to TRBD1. This CDR3 is built from 14 residues. Germline V gives CDR1 SGHTA, CDR2 FQGNSA. Trimming cost V 5 bases and J 2 bases; bases outside gene matches: 6. The CDR3 sequence: CASSPGQKTYEQYF. DNA of the CDR3: TGTGCCAGCAGCCCGGGACAGAAAACCTACGAGCAGTACTTC.